This T cell receptor (beta chain) originates from a study of T-cell memory formation after mild COVID-19. For the study at large: There were largely donor-specific TCR clusters.

The germline V gene encodes CDR1 KGHDR and CDR2 SFDVKD. J was trimmed by 8 bases and V by 9 bases; bases with no gene match: 4. The CDR3 contains 13 residues. As concerns this clonotype: Its specificity is unknown.

TCRdb reprocessed the 5' RACE reads with MiXCR, giving one entry per CDR3 protein. This sample has about 560,000 distinct CDR3 sequences, with about 20% found just once. Study results and limitations: Pre-infection memory contained some responding clones, which suggested that cross-reactive memory had joined. Those CD4+ clones that contracted were mainly in CM and EM (CD8+ ones in EMRA).

Source material: PBMCs or a T cell subset sorted from them (not recorded which). The sequence came from an adult woman who had mild COVID-19 (a few samples of this study predate the infection). Cell type and time point are not known. The chain couples TRBV24-1 to TRBJ2-1; 12 bases are shared with TRBD2. The CDR3 DNA follows: TGTGCCACCTCTCTAGCGGGAGGGGATGAGCAGTTCTTC. Translated: CATSLAGGDEQFF.